The 31 T cell receptor beta chains in this list originate from one sample, sequenced in a study of shared clonotypes between healthy human individuals. Repertoires were generated with immunoSEQ multiplex PCR, while TCRdb's copy carries only in-frame clones and drops some. Among about 1 million clones listed, about 75% were seen once. The sequencing sample was made of memory CD4+ T cells sorted from blood. Subset indicated: CD45RA-negative fraction. The origin of the receptors is a man younger than 35 in good health.

V is TRBV10-2 and J is TRBJ2-7; 7 positions agree with TRBD2. V gave up 6 bases and J gave up 0 bases; unmatched junction bases: 8. Germline loops: CDR1 WSHSY, CDR2 SAAADI. The CDR3 is made up of 15 amino acids. CDR3 coding DNA: TGCGCCAGCAGCGGGGACTACTTTAGCTCCTACGAGCAGTACTTC. Its protein is CASSGDYFSSYEQYF.

This chain links TRBV4-3 with TRBJ1-2; D uncertain. The V end was cut by 0 bases, the J end by 5 bases, with 16 bases between. Germline CDR1 is LGHNA and CDR2 is YSLEER. The CDR3 is 16 residues long. CDR3 in DNA: TGCGCCAGCAGCCAAGATGTGGGCGGACTGACTTATGGCTACACCTTC. Residues: CASSQDVGGLTYGYTF.

This clone was detected only a few times. Other DNA sequences in the sample encode the same CDR3. The chain has TRBV10-3 and TRBJ1-5, with D tentatively TRBD1 (6 bases). V dropped 0 bases and J dropped 7 bases, with 7 bases sitting between them. The CDR3 loop spans 13 amino acids. Germline lookup yields CDR1 ENHRY and CDR2 SYGVKD. This CDR3 reads CAISESRGQPQHF. The CDR3 region has the DNA TGTGCCATCAGTGAGTCGAGGGGGCAGCCCCAGCATTTT.

This sequence joins TRBV18 and TRBJ2-1, with 16 bases that match TRBD2. V shed 3 bases, J shed 8 bases, and the junction held 7 bases outside the gene matches. The germline V gene has CDR1 KGHSH and CDR2 LQKENI. This CDR3 has 17 residues. DNA for the CDR3: TGTGCCAGCTCACCGACGAGGGGGACTAGCGGGAGGGATGAGCAGTTCTTC. Residues: CASSPTRGTSGRDEQFF.

J is TRBJ1-1 and V is TRBV28; no clear D. Germline CDR1 is MDHEN and CDR2 is SYDVKM. V lost 7 bases, J lost 7 bases, and 13 bases lay in between. CDR3 size: 12 residues. CDR3 nucleotides: TGTGCCAGCATCGGAAGGGCGTATGAAGCTTTCTTT. Its translation is CASIGRAYEAFF. The complete variable domain, with remaining parts taken from reference TRBV28 and TRBJ1-1, reads DVKVTQSSRYLVKRTGEKVFLECVQDMDHENMFWYRQDPGLGLRLIYFSYDVKMKEKGDIPEGYSVSREKKERFSLILESASTNQTSMYLCASIGRAYEAFFGQGTRLTVV.

This clone turned up a few times. CDR3 bases: TGTGCCAGCAGCCCGGGCCGGGACAGGGACCTAGATGAGCAGTTCTTC. This codes for CASSPGRDRDLDEQFF. The rearrangement links TRBV11-3 to TRBJ2-1; TRBD1 matches at 9 bases. Trimming removed 5 bases from V and 8 bases from J; junction bases left unmatched: 13. The germline V gene has CDR1 SGHNT and CDR2 YENEEA. This CDR3 has 16 amino acids.

The chain joins TRBV2 to TRBJ2-5, with a weak D call TRBD1 (6 bases). From germline, CDR1 is SNHLY and CDR2 FYNNEI. Trimming removed 6 bases from V and 3 bases from J, with 11 bases in between. This CDR3 has 13 amino acids. For the CDR3, the DNA is TGTGCCAGCAGCCCGGACAGAGAAGAGACCCAGTACTTC. It encodes CASSPDREETQYF.

The chain employs TRBV2 and TRBJ2-2; tentative D call: TRBD1 (7 bases). The CDR3 is 14 residues long. V dropped 6 bases and J dropped 4 bases, with 12 bases sitting between them. The germline V gene encodes CDR1 SNHLY and CDR2 FYNNEI. The CDR3 protein is CASREGQTTGELFF. CDR3 nucleotide sequence: TGTGCCAGCAGGGAGGGACAGACCACCGGGGAGCTGTTTTTT.

This chain joins TRBV27 and TRBJ1-6; 7 nucleotides agree with TRBD1. V dropped 8 bases and J dropped 7; count of bases not matched to a gene: 8. This CDR3 has 14 amino acids. Germline CDR1 is MNHEY and CDR2 is SMNVEV (reference sequence). In DNA, the CDR3 is TGTGCCAGCCGCGCCGGGACAGCCAATTCACCCCTCCACTTT. This encodes CASRAGTANSPLHF.

Only one count was recorded for this clone. In DNA, the CDR3 is TGTGCCAGCAGGCCTATCTCGCAACGGCCCCAGCATTTT. Amino acid sequence: CASRPISQRPQHF. V gene TRBV6-8 combines with J gene TRBJ1-5, with D uncertain. The length of the CDR3 is 13 residues. Looked up from germline, CDR1 is MNHGY and CDR2 is SAAAGT. The V end was cut by 6 bases, the J end by 9 bases, with 15 bases between.

This clone has only a few counts. V is TRBV15 and J is TRBJ2-2, with 7 bases aligning to TRBD2. V dropped 0 bases and J dropped 6; count of bases not matched to a gene: 7. This CDR3 has 16 amino acids. Germline lookup yields CDR1 LNHNV and CDR2 YYDKDF (reference sequence). In DNA, the CDR3 is TGTGCCACCAGCAGAGAGGGAGGGGCTGGGTCCGGGGAGCTGTTTTTT. It codes for CATSREGGAGSGELFF.

This sequence joins TRBV29-1 and TRBJ1-2; TRBD1 matches 8 bases. There are 14 residues in the CDR3. Germline CDR1 is SQVTM and CDR2 is ANQGSEA. With 0 bases clipped from V and 7 bases from J, the junction kept 7 bases outside the gene matches. The CDR3 nucleotides are TGCAGCGTTGAAGAGGCAGGGGGCGCCGGTGGCTACACCTTC. Protein sequence: CSVEEAGGAGGYTF.

The table lists this clone with a few counts. The V call is TRBV4-2, the J call TRBJ2-7; possible D gene TRBD2, 5 bases. V was clipped by 4 bases and J by 6 bases, with 22 bases between them. Looked up from germline, CDR1 is LGHNA and CDR2 is YNFKEQ. The CDR3 runs 16 residues. DNA for the CDR3: TGTGCCAGCAGCCTGGACCCTCAGCCCGGGGTATCCGAGCAGTACTTC. This gives the protein CASSLDPQPGVSEQYF.

The chain combines TRBV10-3 with TRBJ2-1; TRBD2 might be the D (6 bases). From germline, CDR1 is ENHRY and CDR2 SYGVKD. This CDR3 is built from 14 residues. V was shortened by 9 bases and J by 0 bases, with 12 bases between the two germline ends. CDR3 amino acids: CAIRRGGSYNEQFF. CDR3 nucleotide sequence: TGTGCCATACGGCGGGGCGGCTCCTACAATGAGCAGTTCTTC.

The rearrangement links TRBV7-9 to TRBJ2-5; the match to TRBD2 covers 8 bases. The germline V gene has CDR1 SEHNR and CDR2 FQNEAQ (reference sequence). Germline trimming cut 8 bases from V and 3 bases from J; bases unmatched to any gene: 5. This CDR3 contains 13 residues. CDR3 sequence (DNA): TGTGCCAGCTCGCAGCGGGAGAAAGAGACCCAGTACTTC. This encodes CASSQREKETQYF.

This chain uses TRBV7-3 with TRBJ2-2; no reliable D call. Deletions cut 5 bases from V and 5 bases from J, with 6 bases between. Germline values: CDR1 SGHTA, CDR2 FQGTGA. The CDR3 is 12 amino acids. For the CDR3, the DNA is TGTGCCAGCAGCCCCACGACCGGGGAGCTGTTTTTT. Residues: CASSPTTGELFF.

This clone has at least ten counts. The J gene is TRBJ2-7, the V gene TRBV6-1; D ambiguous. V gave up 10 bases and J gave up 2 bases, with 9 bases separating them. The CDR3 runs 11 residues. Germline V gives CDR1 MNHNS, CDR2 SASEGT. The CDR3 region is CAITSTYEQYF. CDR3 DNA: TGTGCCATCACGTCCACCTACGAGCAGTACTTC.

V and J are TRBV6-1 and TRBJ2-1; TRBD1 agrees at 8 bases. The CDR3 covers 16 residues. V gave up 1 base and J gave up 5 bases; unmatched junction bases: 7. Germline CDR1 is MNHNS and CDR2 is SASEGT. CDR3 sequence (DNA): TGTGCCAGCAGTGAAGTTGTAGGACAGGGCCACAATGAGCAGTTCTTC. Amino acid sequence: CASSEVVGQGHNEQFF.

The J gene is TRBJ2-2, the V gene TRBV9; no definite D call. The CDR3 is 11 amino acids. Trimming left V 9 bases short and J 4 bases short, with 7 bases between. Looked up from germline, CDR1 is SGDLS and CDR2 is YYNGEE. The CDR3 DNA is TGTGCCACCCCGGGCACCGGGGAGCTGTTTTTT. Its protein product is CATPGTGELFF.

The V and J genes are TRBV5-6 and TRBJ1-5; D is unresolved. CDR1 is SGHDT and CDR2 is YYEEEE in the germline V gene. The CDR3 covers 17 residues. V lost 2 bases to trimming and J lost 4 bases, with 19 bases between them. The CDR3 coding sequence is TGTGCCAGCAGCTTTTACGGTTTGGGAGGGAGGAATCAGCCCCAGCATTTT. It translates to CASSFYGLGGRNQPQHF.

The chain combines TRBV7-2 with TRBJ1-6; D is ambiguous. Germline V gene data show CDR1 as SGHTA and CDR2 as FQGNSA. Deletions cut 4 bases from V and 9 bases from J, with 10 bases between. There are 13 residues in the CDR3. Here the CDR3 DNA reads TGTGCCAGCAGCTGGGAGCGAGCTTCACCCCTCCACTTT. It translates to CASSWERASPLHF.

Points on this clone: This probably arose from a read error, given a far larger clone one base away. The V gene is TRBV5-8, the J gene TRBJ2-3; D gene unclear. There are 11 residues in the CDR3. Germline values: CDR1 SGHTS, CDR2 YDEGEE. V dropped 0 bases and J dropped 4 bases, with 0 bases sitting between them. The CDR3 loop is CASSLADTQYF. DNA for the CDR3: TGTGCCAGCAGCTTGGCAGATACGCAGTATTTT.

This sequence joins TRBV14 and TRBJ2-3; TRBD1 is a possible D gene (5 bases). Germline V gene data show CDR1 as SGHDN and CDR2 as FVKESK. V shed 1 base and J shed 6 bases, with 20 bases lying between them. The CDR3 is 17 amino acids. CDR3 sequence: CASSQVQGWFLSDTQYF. CDR3 bases: TGTGCCAGCAGCCAAGTGCAGGGTTGGTTTCTATCGGATACGCAGTATTTT.

The V and J genes are TRBV7-2 and TRBJ2-7; D unclear. The CDR3 is made up of 13 amino acids. Germline V gene sequence: CDR1 SGHTA, CDR2 FQGNSA. V was pared by 5 bases and J by 3 bases, with 11 bases between. The CDR3 bases are TGTGCCAGCAGCCTCGGGCTCGACTACGAGCAGTACTTC. Amino acids: CASSLGLDYEQYF. The full variable domain, rest sourced from reference TRBV7-2 and TRBJ2-7, is GAGVSQSPSNKVTEKGKDVELRCDPISGHTALYWYRQSLGQGLEFLIYFQGNSAPDKSGLPSDRFSAERTGGSVSTLTIQRTQQEDSAVYLCASSLGLDYEQYFGPGTRLTVT.

The chain is built from TRBV4-1 and TRBJ1-3, with D perhaps TRBD1 (5 bases). Germline V CDR1 and CDR2: MGHRA, YSYEKL. This CDR3 is 12 amino acids long. The ends were cut back, 5 bases at V and 10 bases at J, with 12 bases in the middle. CDR3 in amino acids: CASSISGETIYF. CDR3 nucleotide sequence: TGCGCCAGCAGCATTTCGGGGGAGACCATATATTTT.

As to this clone: The identical CDR3 is also encoded by other nucleotide sequences in the sample. The chain has TRBV14 and TRBJ2-5; D not certain. V was clipped by 2 bases and J by 4 bases, with 11 bases between them. Germline CDR1 is SGHDN and CDR2 is FVKESK. This CDR3 is built from 14 residues. Here the CDR3 reads CASSQRLIGETQYF. In nucleotides, the CDR3 is TGTGCCAGCAGCCAAAGGCTCATCGGAGAGACCCAGTACTTC.

The chain links TRBV2 to TRBJ2-2; perhaps TRBD2 as D (6 bases). The CDR3 length is 12 residues. CDR1 and CDR2 (germline): SNHLY, FYNNEI. V was trimmed by 6 bases and J by 5 bases, leaving 7 bases between them. This CDR3 is CASRRETGELFF. Written as DNA, the CDR3 is TGTGCCAGCAGGCGGGAAACCGGGGAGCTGTTTTTT.

The chain combines TRBV6-5 with TRBJ1-1; D is unclear. V shed 2 bases and J shed 0 bases, with 10 bases lying between them. CDR1 is MNHEY and CDR2 is SVGAGI in the germline V gene. This CDR3 has 15 residues. CDR3 sequence (DNA): TGTGCCAGCAGTTACGGATCGGCAGTGAACACTGAAGCTTTCTTT. It encodes CASSYGSAVNTEAFF.

This clone turned up a few times. This sequence joins TRBV25-1 and TRBJ2-1; 7 nucleotides line up with TRBD1. This CDR3 comprises 16 residues. Germline CDR1 MGHDK, CDR2 SYGVNS. J was trimmed by 9 bases and V by 1 base; bases with no gene match: 12. For the CDR3, the DNA is TGTGCCAGCAGTGAATTGGGGAGACAGGGACAGAGTGAGCAGTTCTTC. As protein: CASSELGRQGQSEQFF.

The DNA of the CDR3 is TGTGCCAGCACCCGGGGGCAGGACACAGATACGCAGTATTTT. Translated: CASTRGQDTDTQYF. This chain connects TRBV6-6 to TRBJ2-3, with D perhaps assigned TRBD1 or TRBD2 (6 bases each). The CDR3 has 14 amino acids. Germline V CDR1 and CDR2: MNHNY, SVGAGI (reference sequence). Deletions cut 7 bases from V and 2 bases from J, with 13 bases between.

DNA for the CDR3: TGCGCCAGCAGCCAGAACTTGGTTAGCGGATCAGATACGCAGTATTTT. Its translation is CASSQNLVSGSDTQYF. The V and J genes are TRBV4-3 and TRBJ2-3, with D perhaps matching TRBD2 (6 bases). With 3 bases removed from V and 4 bases from J, the gap between germline ends came to 17 bases. Germline loops: CDR1 LGHNA, CDR2 YSLEER. The CDR3 loop spans 16 amino acids.